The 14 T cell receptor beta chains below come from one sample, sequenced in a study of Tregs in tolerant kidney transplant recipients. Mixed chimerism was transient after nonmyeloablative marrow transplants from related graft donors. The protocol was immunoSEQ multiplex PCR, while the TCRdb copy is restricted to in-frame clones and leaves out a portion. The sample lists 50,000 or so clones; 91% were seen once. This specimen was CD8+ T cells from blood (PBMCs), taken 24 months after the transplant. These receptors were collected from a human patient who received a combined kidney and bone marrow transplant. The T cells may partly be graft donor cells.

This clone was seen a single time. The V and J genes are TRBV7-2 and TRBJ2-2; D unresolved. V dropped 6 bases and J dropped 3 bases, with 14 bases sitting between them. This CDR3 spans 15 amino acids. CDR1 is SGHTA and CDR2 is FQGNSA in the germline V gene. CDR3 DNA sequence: TGTGCCAGCAGTGTTCCGACTCACTACACCGGGGAGCTGTTTTTT. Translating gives CASSVPTHYTGELFF.

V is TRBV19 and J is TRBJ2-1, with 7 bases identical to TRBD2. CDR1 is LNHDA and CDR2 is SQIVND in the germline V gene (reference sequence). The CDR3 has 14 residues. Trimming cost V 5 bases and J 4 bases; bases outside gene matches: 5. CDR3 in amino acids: CASSPSSGYNEQFF. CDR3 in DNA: TGTGCCAGTAGTCCCTCTAGCGGATACAATGAGCAGTTCTTC.

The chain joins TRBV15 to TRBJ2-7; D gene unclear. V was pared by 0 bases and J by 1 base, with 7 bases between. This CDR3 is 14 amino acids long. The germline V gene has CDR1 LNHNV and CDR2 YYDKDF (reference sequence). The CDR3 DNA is TGTGCCACCAGCAGAGACGACACATCCTACGAGCAGTACTTC. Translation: CATSRDDTSYEQYF.

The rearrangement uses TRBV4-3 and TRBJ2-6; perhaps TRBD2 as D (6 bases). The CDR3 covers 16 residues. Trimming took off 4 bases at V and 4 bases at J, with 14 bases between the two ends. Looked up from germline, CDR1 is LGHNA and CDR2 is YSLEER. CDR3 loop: CASSPLGAGGANVLTF. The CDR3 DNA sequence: TGCGCCAGCAGCCCCCTCGGGGCGGGAGGGGCCAACGTCCTGACTTTC.

CDR3 in amino acids: CASFTFLGQGSYEQYF. Written as DNA, the CDR3 is TGTGCCAGCTTTACTTTTTTAGGACAGGGATCCTACGAGCAGTACTTC. This chain uses TRBV27 with TRBJ2-7; 8 bases align to TRBD1. Looked up from germline, CDR1 is MNHEY and CDR2 is SMNVEV (reference sequence). The length of the CDR3 is 16 residues. With V trimmed by 8 bases and J by 1 base, 13 bases remained unmatched.

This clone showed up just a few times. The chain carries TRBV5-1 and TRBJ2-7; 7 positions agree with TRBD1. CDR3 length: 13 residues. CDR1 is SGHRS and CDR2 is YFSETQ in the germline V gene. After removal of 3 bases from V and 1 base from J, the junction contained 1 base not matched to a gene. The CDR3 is CASSSGQSYEQYF. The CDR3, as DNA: TGCGCCAGCAGCTCGGGACAGTCCTACGAGCAGTACTTC.

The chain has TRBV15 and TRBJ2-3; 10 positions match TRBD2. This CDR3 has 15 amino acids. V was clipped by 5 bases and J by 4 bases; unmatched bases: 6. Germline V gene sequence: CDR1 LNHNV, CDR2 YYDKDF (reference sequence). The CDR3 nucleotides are TGTGCCACCAGCGACGAGGGACTAGCGTCAGATACGCAGTATTTT. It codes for CATSDEGLASDTQYF.

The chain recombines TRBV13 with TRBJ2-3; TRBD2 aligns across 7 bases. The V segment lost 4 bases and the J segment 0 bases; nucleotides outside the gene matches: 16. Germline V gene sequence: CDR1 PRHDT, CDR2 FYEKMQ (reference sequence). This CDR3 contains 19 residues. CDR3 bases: TGTGCCAGCAGCTCAATTAGGCCCCCCCGGGGAGGGAGCACAGATACGCAGTATTTT. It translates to CASSSIRPPRGGSTDTQYF.

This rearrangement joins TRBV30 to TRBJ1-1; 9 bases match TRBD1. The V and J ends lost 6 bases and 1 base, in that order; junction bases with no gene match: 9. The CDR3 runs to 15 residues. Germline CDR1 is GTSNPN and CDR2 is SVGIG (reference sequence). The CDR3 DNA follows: TGTGCCTGCATTACAGGGGGCGTATGGAACACTGAAGCTTTCTTT. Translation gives CACITGGVWNTEAFF.

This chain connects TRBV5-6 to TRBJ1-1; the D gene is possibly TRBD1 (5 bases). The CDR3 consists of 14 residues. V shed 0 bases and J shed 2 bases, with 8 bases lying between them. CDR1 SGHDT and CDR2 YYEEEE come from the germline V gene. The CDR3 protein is CASSLARDNTEAFF. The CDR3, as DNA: TGTGCCAGCAGCTTGGCCAGGGATAACACTGAAGCTTTCTTT.

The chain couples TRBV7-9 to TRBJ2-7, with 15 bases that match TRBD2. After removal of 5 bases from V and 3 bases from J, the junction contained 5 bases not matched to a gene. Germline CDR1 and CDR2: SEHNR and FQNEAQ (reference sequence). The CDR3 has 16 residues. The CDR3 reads CASSQGTSGGFYEQYF. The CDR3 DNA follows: TGTGCCAGCAGCCAGGGGACTAGCGGGGGGTTCTACGAGCAGTACTTC.

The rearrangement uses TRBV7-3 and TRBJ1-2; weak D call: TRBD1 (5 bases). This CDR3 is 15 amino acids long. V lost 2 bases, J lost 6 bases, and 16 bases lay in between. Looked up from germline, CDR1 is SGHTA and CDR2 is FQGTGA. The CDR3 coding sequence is TGTGCCAGCAGCTTAGATGTCAACGGGGGAGATGGCTACACCTTC. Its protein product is CASSLDVNGGDGYTF.

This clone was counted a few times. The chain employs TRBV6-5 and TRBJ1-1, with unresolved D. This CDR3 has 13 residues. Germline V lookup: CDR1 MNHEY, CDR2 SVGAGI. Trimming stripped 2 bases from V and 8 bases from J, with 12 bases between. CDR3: CASSYVSGREAFF. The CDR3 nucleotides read TGTGCCAGCAGTTACGTTAGCGGCAGGGAAGCTTTCTTT.

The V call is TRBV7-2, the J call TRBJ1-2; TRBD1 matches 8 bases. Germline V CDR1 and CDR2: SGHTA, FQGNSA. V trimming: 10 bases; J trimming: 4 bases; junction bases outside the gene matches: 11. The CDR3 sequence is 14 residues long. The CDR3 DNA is TGTGCCACCGAGAGTCAGGGGGCAAGCTATGGCTACACCTTC. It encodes CATESQGASYGYTF.